This T cell receptor (beta chain) was captured by sequencing in a study of T cell responses to AZD1222 COVID-19 vaccine. General study points: Dominant at 160-218 and 743-854, vaccine-associated CD4 TCRs also spanned spike.

A note on this clone: Its matching antigen is unknown.

Second-dose schedules of about 4 or about 12 weeks were combined. The CDR3 runs 13 residues. Trimming took 0 bases from V and 1 from J, leaving 3 bases between them. CDR1 is MNHEY and CDR2 is SMNVEV in the germline V gene (reference sequence). The assay was immunoSEQ multiplex PCR, and TCRdb's table has in-frame clones only and misses some. The repertoire consists of about 90,000 clones, with around 89% occurring once and the leading ten covering around 6%. This receptor was obtained from an adult who received the AZD1222 COVID-19 vaccine. The sequencing here drew on peripheral blood, taken 28 days after the second AZD1222 dose. V is TRBV27 and J is TRBJ1-1; no firm D call. The CDR3 DNA follows: TGTGCCAGCAGTTTATCGGAGAACACTGAAGCTTTCTTT. Translated: CASSLSENTEAFF.